One and the same sample provided the 13 T cell receptor beta chains below, sequenced in a study of T cell responses to AZD1222 COVID-19 vaccine (dated by TCRdb to the early 2020s). The sample's time point label is to be understood as: baseline before first vaccination. Libraries came from the immunoSEQ multiplex PCR assay. The immuneACCESS repertoire file appears here via TCRdb, limited to in-frame rearrangements. These files lack a portion of the clones; in checked studies, under half of the deficit traces to unresolved V genes, and the cause of the others is not known. The sample contains about 97,000 clones, roughly 91% of them found a single time. The top ten clones comprise 6.5% to 8% of the sample. The source was peripheral blood, collected on day 0 of AZD1222 vaccination. These receptors were collected from an adult in good health.

The chain combines TRBV7-9 with TRBJ1-6; 7 positions agree with TRBD1. The CDR3 has 13 residues. Germline CDR1 is SEHNR and CDR2 is FQNEAQ (reference sequence). The V segment lost 4 bases and the J segment 8 bases; nucleotides outside the gene matches: 2. The CDR3: CASSSTGDSPLHF. CDR3 nucleotides: TGTGCCAGCAGCTCTACAGGGGATTCACCCCTCCACTTT.

V usage is TRBV6-5 and J usage is TRBJ1-2, with a tentative D call TRBD1 (6 bases). The CDR3 extends over 12 amino acids. The V end lost 9 bases, the J end lost 4 bases, and 12 bases lay between the germline ends. CDR1 and CDR2 from the germline V gene are MNHEY and SVGAGI. The CDR3 reads CASTGSRYGYTF. The DNA for the CDR3 is TGTGCCAGTACAGGGTCTCGCTATGGCTACACCTTC.

The chain uses TRBV2 and TRBJ1-5, with 8 nucleotides matching TRBD1. The junction had 8 bases not matched to a gene; V was cut back by 6 bases and J by 4 bases. Germline V gives CDR1 SNHLY, CDR2 FYNNEI. The CDR3 consists of 15 residues. This CDR3 is CASSRGRTENQPQHF. Here the CDR3 DNA reads TGTGCCAGCAGCAGGGGGCGGACCGAAAATCAGCCCCAGCATTTT.

V is TRBV7-3 and J is TRBJ2-1, with 12 bases aligning to TRBD2. This CDR3 is built from 18 residues. Germline V gene sequence: CDR1 SGHTA, CDR2 FQGTGA. Trimming removed 4 bases from V and 3 bases from J; junction bases left unmatched: 10. The CDR3 protein is CASSSLAGGPRVYNEQFF. In nucleotides, the CDR3 is TGTGCCAGCAGCTCGCTAGCGGGAGGGCCGAGGGTCTACAATGAGCAGTTCTTC.

The V call is TRBV7-9, the J call TRBJ1-1, with D unclear. The CDR3 length is 14 residues. V was shortened by 1 base and J by 0 bases, with 6 bases between the two germline ends. Germline CDR1 is SEHNR and CDR2 is FQNEAQ (reference sequence). CDR3: CASSLGTLNTEAFF. The CDR3 nucleotides read TGTGCCAGCAGCTTAGGGACGCTGAACACTGAAGCTTTCTTT.

V usage is TRBV6-2 or TRBV6-3 and J usage is TRBJ1-1; TRBD1 agrees at 7 bases. V dropped 5 bases and J dropped 0; count of bases not matched to a gene: 3. Germline V gives CDR1 MNHEY, CDR2 SVGEGT. This CDR3 spans 14 amino acids. The CDR3 sequence is CASSPGQLNTEAFF. CDR3 bases: TGTGCCAGCAGTCCGGGACAGCTGAACACTGAAGCTTTCTTT.

V usage is TRBV6-2 or TRBV6-3 and J usage is TRBJ1-6; unclear D gene. Per the germline V gene, CDR1 is MNHEY and CDR2 is SVGEGT. Trimming took 0 bases from V and 15 from J, leaving 12 bases between them. This CDR3 is built from 13 residues. The CDR3 DNA reads TGTGCCAGCAGTTACTCGGCGCCTAAGCTCCTCCACTTT. It codes for CASSYSAPKLLHF.

The J gene is TRBJ2-2, the V gene TRBV7-3; D uncertain. CDR1 SGHTA and CDR2 FQGTGA come from the germline V gene. The CDR3 spans 13 residues. Trimming removed 5 bases at V and 8 bases at J, with 12 bases between. CDR3 sequence: CASSPPGGGELFF. CDR3 bases: TGTGCCAGCAGCCCCCCCGGCGGTGGGGAGCTGTTTTTT.

The chain links TRBV19 to TRBJ2-2; no clear D. CDR1 is LNHDA, CDR2 SQIVND, per germline (reference sequence). The CDR3 covers 12 residues. The V and J ends lost 5 bases and 2 bases respectively, with 3 bases between them. For the CDR3, the DNA is TGTGCCAGTAGTCCAAACACCGGGGAGCTGTTTTTT. Residues: CASSPNTGELFF. The full variable domain, completed using reference TRBV19 and TRBJ2-2, is DGGITQSPKYLFRKEGQNVTLSCEQNLNHDAMYWYRQDPGQGLRLIYYSQIVNDFQKGDIAEGYSVSREKKESFPLTVTSAQKNPTAFYLCASSPNTGELFFGEGSRLTVL.

This chain joins TRBV7-9 and TRBJ1-6; the D is unclear. V lost 1 base to trimming and J lost 14 bases, with 9 bases between them. The CDR3 extends over 12 amino acids. CDR1 is SEHNR, CDR2 FQNEAQ, per germline (reference sequence). Here the CDR3 DNA reads TGTGCCAGCAGCTTAGAATTAACGACCCTCCACTTT. Protein: CASSLELTTLHF.

The chain recombines TRBV29-1 with TRBJ2-5, with 7 nucleotides matching TRBD1. The CDR3 contains 13 residues. With V trimmed by 4 bases and J by 2 bases, 4 bases remained unmatched. Germline-derived CDR1 and CDR2 are SQVTM and ANQGSEA. The CDR3 region has the DNA TGCAGCGTTGTCCGGGACAGACAAGAGACCCAGTACTTC. It codes for CSVVRDRQETQYF.

The count of this clone is one. V and J are TRBV18 and TRBJ1-2; 8 bases agree with TRBD1. CDR1 is KGHSH and CDR2 is LQKENI in the germline V gene. The CDR3 contains 14 residues. V trimming: 2 bases; J trimming: 8 bases; junction bases outside the gene matches: 7. As DNA, the CDR3 is TGTGCCAGCTCACCATCGAAGGACAGGGAAGGCTACACCTTC. Protein product: CASSPSKDREGYTF.

The rearrangement joins TRBV7-3 to TRBJ1-6, with D uncertain. Deletions cut 2 bases from V and 7 bases from J, with 12 bases between. This CDR3 has 15 residues. Germline V CDR1 and CDR2: SGHTA, FQGTGA. DNA of the CDR3: TGTGCCAGCAGCTTAGGTCGGGCGGTAAATTCACCCCTCCACTTT. Its protein product is CASSLGRAVNSPLHF.